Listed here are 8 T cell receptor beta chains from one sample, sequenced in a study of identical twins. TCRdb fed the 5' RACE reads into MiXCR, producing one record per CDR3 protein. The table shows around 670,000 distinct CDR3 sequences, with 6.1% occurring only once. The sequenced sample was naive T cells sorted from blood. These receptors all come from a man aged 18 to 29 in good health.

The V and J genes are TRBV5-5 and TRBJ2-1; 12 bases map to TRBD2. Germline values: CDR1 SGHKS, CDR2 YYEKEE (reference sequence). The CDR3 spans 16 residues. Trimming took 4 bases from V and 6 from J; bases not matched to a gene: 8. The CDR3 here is CASSILAGGRGNEQFF. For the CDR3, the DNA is TGTGCCAGCAGCATACTAGCGGGAGGACGAGGCAATGAGCAGTTCTTC.

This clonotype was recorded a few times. The CDR3 DNA reads TGTGCCACCAGCAGCAGTGGCCCTAGCGGGAGCCGGATAGGTACGCAGTATTTT. Its translation is CATSSSGPSGSRIGTQYF. V and J are TRBV15 and TRBJ2-3; 10 bases line up with TRBD2. In germline, CDR1 is LNHNV, CDR2 YYDKDF (reference sequence). The CDR3 loop spans 18 amino acids. Trimming removed 3 bases from V and 8 bases from J; junction bases left unmatched: 17.

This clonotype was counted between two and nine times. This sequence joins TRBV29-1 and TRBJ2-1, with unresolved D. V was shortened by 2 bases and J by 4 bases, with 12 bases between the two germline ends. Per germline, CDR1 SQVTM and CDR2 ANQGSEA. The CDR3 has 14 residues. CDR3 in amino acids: CSVEPLVKYNEQFF. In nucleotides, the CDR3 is TGCAGCGTTGAACCGCTAGTTAAGTACAATGAGCAGTTCTTC.

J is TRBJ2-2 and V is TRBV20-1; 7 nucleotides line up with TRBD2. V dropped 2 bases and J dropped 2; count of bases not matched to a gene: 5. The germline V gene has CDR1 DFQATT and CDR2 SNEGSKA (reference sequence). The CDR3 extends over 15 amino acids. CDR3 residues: CSARWGGSNTGELFF. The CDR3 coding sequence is TGCAGTGCTAGATGGGGCGGGAGTAACACCGGGGAGCTGTTTTTT.

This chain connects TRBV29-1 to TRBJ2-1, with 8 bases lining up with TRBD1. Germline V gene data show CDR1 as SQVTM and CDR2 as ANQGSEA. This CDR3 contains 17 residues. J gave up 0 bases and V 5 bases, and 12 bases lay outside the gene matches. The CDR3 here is CSVTGTGAPSSYNEQFF. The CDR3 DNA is TGCAGCGTTACCGGGACAGGTGCCCCTAGCTCCTACAATGAGCAGTTCTTC.

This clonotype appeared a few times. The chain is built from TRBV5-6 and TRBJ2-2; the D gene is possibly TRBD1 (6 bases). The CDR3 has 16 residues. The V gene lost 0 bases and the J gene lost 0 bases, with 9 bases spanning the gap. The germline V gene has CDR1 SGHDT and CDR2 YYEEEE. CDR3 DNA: TGTGCCAGCAGCTTGGTCAGGGGCGCGAACACCGGGGAGCTGTTTTTT. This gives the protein CASSLVRGANTGELFF.

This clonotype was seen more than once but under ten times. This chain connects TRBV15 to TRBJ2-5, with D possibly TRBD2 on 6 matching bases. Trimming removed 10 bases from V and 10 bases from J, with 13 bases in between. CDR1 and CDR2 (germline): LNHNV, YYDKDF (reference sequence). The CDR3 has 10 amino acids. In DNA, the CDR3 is TGTGCCATCGGAGGGGCATACCAGTACTTC. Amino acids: CAIGGAYQYF.

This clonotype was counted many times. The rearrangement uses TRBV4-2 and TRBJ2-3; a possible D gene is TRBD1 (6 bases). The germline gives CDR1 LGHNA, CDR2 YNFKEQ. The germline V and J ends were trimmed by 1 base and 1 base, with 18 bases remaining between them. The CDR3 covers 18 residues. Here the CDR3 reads CASSQVATGGPRTDTQYF. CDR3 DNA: TGTGCCAGCAGCCAAGTGGCGACAGGCGGCCCGCGCACAGATACGCAGTATTTT.